The 27 T cell receptor beta chains below were found in one sample sequenced in a study of blood T cells in healthy people across ages. A sample-barcoded 5' primer and a J-beta primer mix were used in a second PCR of roughly 6 to 11 cycles. TCRdb independently ran MiXCR on the 5' RACE reads; one entry per CDR3 protein. The sample lists roughly 500,000 distinct CDR3 sequences, roughly a quarter occurring once. Sequencing used blood. The receptors shown here come from a woman aged 70-85 years in good health.

The rearrangement uses TRBV29-1 and TRBJ2-7; D might be TRBD1 or TRBD2, each matching 5 bases. The CDR3 is made up of 14 amino acids. Germline loops: CDR1 SQVTM, CDR2 ANQGSEA. V dropped 4 bases and J dropped 2 bases, with 15 bases sitting between them. The CDR3 protein is CSVARGTDTYEQYF. In DNA form, the CDR3 reads TGCAGCGTTGCGAGAGGGACGGACACCTACGAGCAGTACTTC.

This clonotype has more than one count but fewer than ten. J is TRBJ1-2 and V is TRBV7-2; D gene uncertain. With 9 bases removed from V and 5 bases from J, the gap between germline ends came to 16 bases. The CDR3 runs to 13 residues. Germline V CDR1 and CDR2: SGHTA, FQGNSA. As DNA, the CDR3 is TGTGCCAGTTCCCTCGGCCCGGCGTATGGCTACACCTTC. Translating it yields CASSLGPAYGYTF.

J is TRBJ2-5 and V is TRBV20-1; the D is unclear. Germline CDR1 DFQATT, CDR2 SNEGSKA (reference sequence). Trimming stripped 1 base from V and 1 base from J, with 10 bases between. The CDR3 contains 14 residues. The CDR3 sequence is CSARGGETQETQYF. The CDR3 bases are TGCAGTGCTAGAGGCGGAGAGACCCAAGAGACCCAGTACTTC.

In DNA form, the CDR3 reads TGCGCCAGCAGCCAAGATCTTCGACCCGTAAAGTACTTC. Protein product: CASSQDLRPVKYF. The V and J genes are TRBV4-3 and TRBJ2-4, with D unresolved. The V gene's germline CDR1 is LGHNA and CDR2 YSLEER. This CDR3 contains 13 residues. V shed 0 bases and J shed 14 bases, with 14 bases lying between them.

The chain is built from TRBV4-3 and TRBJ1-1; D gene ambiguous. Looked up from germline, CDR1 is LGHNA and CDR2 is YSLEER. Trimming stripped 1 base from V and 4 bases from J, with 10 bases between. This CDR3 comprises 14 residues. The CDR3 sequence: CASSQVYGPTEAFF. The CDR3 nucleotides are TGCGCCAGCAGCCAAGTTTATGGGCCCACTGAAGCTTTCTTT.

The J gene is TRBJ2-1, the V gene TRBV6-6; D call uncertain. V was clipped by 0 bases and J by 6 bases, with 3 bases between them. Germline V CDR1 and CDR2: MNHNY, SVGAGI (reference sequence). The CDR3 runs 12 residues. The CDR3 coding sequence is TGTGCCAGCAGTTACTCGGTCAATGAGCAGTTCTTC. Translation gives CASSYSVNEQFF.

V gene TRBV3-1 combines with J gene TRBJ2-5; 8 nucleotides align to TRBD2. Germline V lookup: CDR1 LGHDT, CDR2 YNNKEL (reference sequence). V lost 2 bases, J lost 6 bases, and 5 bases stayed unmatched. This CDR3 region has 14 residues. CDR3 sequence reads: CASSQTLADKTQYF. CDR3 DNA sequence: TGTGCCAGCAGCCAAACACTAGCGGATAAGACCCAGTACTTC.

The rearrangement links TRBV7-2 to TRBJ2-5; TRBD1 might be the D (6 bases). The V gene's germline CDR1 is SGHTA and CDR2 FQGNSA. Deletions cut 2 bases from V and 4 bases from J, with 17 bases between. The CDR3 extends over 16 amino acids. CDR3 sequence reads: CASSLLPDSRRETQYF. The CDR3 DNA is TGTGCCAGCAGCTTACTACCGGACAGTCGAAGAGAGACCCAGTACTTC.

The chain recombines TRBV10-3 with TRBJ1-2, with D possibly being TRBD1 (6 bases). The CDR3 spans 16 residues. The germline V and J ends were trimmed by 3 bases and 8 bases, with 22 bases remaining between them. CDR1 is ENHRY and CDR2 is SYGVKD in the germline V gene. The CDR3 sequence is CAISEGQRNPAGGYTF. CDR3 nucleotides: TGTGCCATCAGTGAAGGACAGCGAAATCCTGCCGGGGGCTACACCTTC.

This clonotype appeared a few times. The chain combines TRBV9 with TRBJ2-1, with D uncertain. The germline V gene encodes CDR1 SGDLS and CDR2 YYNGEE. The CDR3 is 14 residues long. The CDR3 nucleotides read TGTCTCATAATCAGGTGCCCCTCCTACAATGAGCAGTTCTTC. Translating gives CLIIRCPSYNEQFF.

This clonotype has more than one count but fewer than ten. The gene calls are TRBV7-2 and TRBJ2-5, with D perhaps TRBD2 (5 bases). V was cut by 1 base and J by 4 bases, with 13 bases left in between. Germline CDR1 and CDR2: SGHTA and FQGNSA. This CDR3 is 15 amino acids long. DNA of the CDR3: TGTGCCAGCAGCTTAGGGCTAGCTATTTCAGAGACCCAGTACTTC. It is translated as CASSLGLAISETQYF.

This rearrangement joins TRBV20-1 to TRBJ2-3, with TRBD2 identical over 9 bases. Germline CDR1 and CDR2: DFQATT and SNEGSKA (reference sequence). V was pared by 7 bases and J by 5 bases, with 10 bases of the junction left unmatched. This CDR3 has 14 amino acids. The CDR3 coding sequence is TGCAGTGTGAGACTAGCGGATAGGGGAGATACGCAGTATTTT. Its protein product is CSVRLADRGDTQYF.

This clonotype occurred many times. The rearrangement links TRBV24-1 to TRBJ2-4, with a possible D match to TRBD1 (6 bases). With 4 bases removed from V and 4 bases from J, the gap between germline ends came to 19 bases. Per the germline V gene, CDR1 is KGHDR and CDR2 is SFDVKD. CDR3 length equals 17 residues. CDR3 coding DNA: TGTGCCACCAGTGAACCACCCTCGGACAGAAAAAAAAACATTCAGTACTTC. Its protein product is CATSEPPSDRKKNIQYF.

V and J are TRBV29-1 and TRBJ2-5, with D perhaps being TRBD1 or TRBD2 (5 bases each). V was pared by 4 bases and J by 4 bases, with 13 bases between. The CDR3 spans 13 residues. Germline-derived CDR1 and CDR2 are SQVTM and ANQGSEA. CDR3 in DNA: TGCAGCGTTGGATATGGGGGTGGAGAGACCCAGTACTTC. It encodes CSVGYGGGETQYF.

This clonotype was counted at least ten times. The chain employs TRBV6-6 and TRBJ2-1; a weak D match, TRBD2 (5 bases). Germline V gene sequence: CDR1 MNHNY, CDR2 SVGAGI (reference sequence). The V end was cut by 0 bases, the J end by 6 bases, with 9 bases between. The CDR3 is 14 amino acids. CDR3 sequence reads: CASSYSFSVNEQFF. CDR3 DNA: TGTGCCAGCAGTTACTCGTTTAGCGTCAATGAGCAGTTCTTC.

The genes are TRBV19 and TRBJ2-5, with a tentative D call TRBD2 (6 bases). V lost 6 bases to trimming and J lost 0 bases, with 8 bases between them. The germline gives CDR1 LNHDA, CDR2 SQIVND (reference sequence). The CDR3 totals 13 residues. Here the CDR3 reads CASSKRDQETQYF. The CDR3 nucleotides read TGTGCCAGTAGCAAGCGGGACCAAGAGACCCAGTACTTC.

The rearrangement links TRBV7-8 to TRBJ1-1; D gene unclear. The CDR3 totals 14 residues. Germline CDR1 SGHVS, CDR2 FQNEAQ. Trimming pared 0 bases from V and 1 base from J, leaving 6 bases between. The CDR3 DNA is TGTGCCAGCAGCTTAGCCGCAGGGAACACTGAAGCTTTCTTT. Translated, it gives CASSLAAGNTEAFF.

In this sample, this clonotype turned up a few times. The chain recombines TRBV7-2 with TRBJ2-3; TRBD2 aligns across 8 bases. J lost 4 bases, V lost 4 bases, and 10 bases had no gene match. This CDR3 is built from 16 residues. Germline assignment: CDR1 SGHTA and CDR2 FQGNSA. DNA for the CDR3: TGTGCCAGCAGCTACCCGCGGGGGGCCCTAGCAGATACGCAGTATTTT. It codes for CASSYPRGALADTQYF.

The rearrangement uses TRBV24-1 and TRBJ1-2, with D uncertain. Germline CDR1 KGHDR, CDR2 SFDVKD. Trimming removed 6 bases from V and 0 bases from J, with 13 bases in between. CDR3 size: 15 residues. Here the CDR3 DNA reads TGTGCCACCAGTTCCAGTATGGCAACTAACTATGGCTACACCTTC. Translation gives CATSSSMATNYGYTF.

The chain recombines TRBV20-1 with TRBJ1-5; a possible D gene is TRBD1 (5 bases). The J call may be in error: the DNA end matches TRBJ2-3 better. There are 14 residues in the CDR3. In germline, CDR1 is DFQATT, CDR2 SNEGSKA (reference sequence). CDR3 DNA sequence: TGCAGTGCTAGATGGGGCGGTAGCAATCAGCCCCAGTATTTT. Translation: CSARWGGSNQPQYF.

The gene calls are TRBV4-3 and TRBJ1-3; D gene ambiguous. The CDR3 covers 15 residues. Germline V CDR1 and CDR2: LGHNA, YSLEER. Trimming removed 8 bases at V and 2 bases at J, with 16 bases between. In DNA form, the CDR3 reads TGCGCCAGCGGCCCCCGCGGAAGGGCTGGAAACACCATATATTTT. This gives the protein CASGPRGRAGNTIYF.

This clonotype was seen only a few times. CDR3 region: CASSVGLAGARNPQYF. As DNA, the CDR3 is TGTGCCAGCAGCGTAGGGCTAGCGGGGGCCAGGAACCCGCAGTATTTT. The rearrangement uses TRBV9 and TRBJ2-3; 10 bases align to TRBD2. The germline gives CDR1 SGDLS, CDR2 YYNGEE. CDR3 size: 16 residues. Trimming removed 0 bases from V and 10 bases from J; junction bases left unmatched: 11.

This clonotype was detected a few times. This chain links TRBV7-9 with TRBJ2-2, with D tentatively TRBD1 or TRBD2 (5 bases each). CDR3 length: 15 amino acids. Germline V gene lookup returns CDR1 SEHNR and CDR2 FQNEAQ (reference sequence). V lost 5 bases and J lost 5, with 15 bases in between. The CDR3 sequence is CASSANWGWTGELFF. The CDR3 bases are TGTGCCAGCAGCGCCAACTGGGGGTGGACCGGGGAGCTGTTTTTT.

V gene TRBV20-1 combines with J gene TRBJ1-4, with 9 bases that match TRBD1. The CDR3 totals 16 residues. The V gene end was trimmed by 1 base and the J gene end by 7 bases; junction bases not matched to a gene: 10. The V gene's germline CDR1 is DFQATT and CDR2 SNEGSKA (reference sequence). The chain's CDR3 is CSARVRPGQGFEKLFF. The CDR3 coding sequence is TGCAGTGCTAGAGTTCGACCGGGACAGGGCTTTGAAAAACTGTTTTTT.

This clonotype was seen a few times. This rearrangement joins TRBV7-2 to TRBJ2-7; no clear D. This CDR3 is built from 13 residues. Trimming shortened V by 1 base and J by 6 bases, and 10 bases separated the two germline ends. The V gene's germline CDR1 is SGHTA and CDR2 FQGNSA. CDR3 loop: CASSLGHPGEQYF. The CDR3 coding sequence is TGTGCCAGCAGCTTAGGGCATCCGGGCGAGCAGTACTTC.

The V gene is TRBV14, the J gene TRBJ1-1; possibly TRBD1 for D (6 bases). This CDR3 has 17 residues. The germline gives CDR1 SGHDN, CDR2 FVKESK. V lost 1 base and J lost 3, with 18 bases in between. The CDR3 DNA follows: TGTGCCAGCAGCCAAGTTCGGGGGGCGGTGGGTGACACTGAAGCTTTCTTT. The encoded protein is CASSQVRGAVGDTEAFF.

A word on this clonotype: The junction departs from germline at one end; a sequencing error may be responsible. This chain connects TRBV10-3 to TRBJ2-2, with D perhaps TRBD1 or TRBD2 (5 bases each). This CDR3 has 15 residues. From germline, CDR1 is ENHRY and CDR2 SYGVKD. In DNA, the CDR3 is TGTGCCATCAGTGTCGGGGACCTGCTCACCGGGGAGCGGTTTTTT. Translated: CAISVGDLLTGERFF.